Given below is one T cell receptor beta chain in context. This specimen comes from a study of T cells expressing NK-cell markers. The CDR3 is 14 amino acids. Germline V gives CDR1 DFQATT, CDR2 SNEGSKA (reference sequence). TCRdb re-called the 5' RACE reads; one entry per CDR3 protein, DNA not given. This listing includes about 390,000 distinct CDR3 sequences. Sequencing was carried out using blood T cells: a sorted CD56 or NKG2C T cell subset, CD4+ or CD8+ T cells, or bulk PBMC T cells (not recorded which). The chain uses TRBV20-1 and TRBJ2-1; TCRdb designates TRBD2, a call that cannot be tested without DNA. The TCR comes from a woman between 50 and 59 years old in good health. CDR3 protein: CSATWASGTSEQFF.